This T cell receptor (beta chain) was captured by sequencing in a study of T cells after yellow fever vaccination. Study background: Preparation of fractions with low cell numbers was performed using SMART-Seq v4 Ultra Low Input. Whole-study results and caveats: Boosting was followed by the reappearance of most primary-vaccination clones (roughly 95% CD4, about 88% CD8). Among all clonotypes, a small share was observed in both CD4 and CD8 compartments.

This clonotype has a handful of counts. Its cognate antigen is unknown. Between the trimmed V and J ends, which lost 2 bases and 2 bases, there was a span of 6 bases. Germline CDR1 DFQATT, CDR2 SNEGSKA (reference sequence). This CDR3 region has 13 residues. TCR cDNA was made by 5'RACE template switching, adding a universal primer site and UMIs. TCRdb ran MiXCR on the 5' RACE reads and lists one entry per CDR3 protein. This sample has a few hundred thousand distinct CDR3 sequences; approximately 10% occur once, and the top ten carry approximately 3.3%. Sequencing was performed on CD4+ T cells sorted from PBMCs, taken 5 days after the yellow fever booster vaccination. The chain is built from TRBV20-1 and TRBJ2-2; the D is unclear. The source is a man aged 18 to 35 who received the YFV17D yellow fever vaccine. The CDR3 protein is CSARSSNTGELFF. The DNA of the CDR3 is TGCAGTGCTAGATCCTCCAACACCGGGGAGCTGTTTTTT.